This T cell receptor beta chain was documented in a study of shared clonotypes between healthy human individuals (dated by TCRdb to about 2020). For context, the study as a whole: The cohort included a few men and a couple of women between 18 and 49 years of age. For each donor, three plates each were used for CD4 naive and CD4 memory, two plates were used for CD8 naive, and one plate was used for CD8 memory. To estimate repertoire size and how much clonotypes are shared between individuals, the study performed deep sequencing of blood TCR repertoires from a few healthy adults. Different laboratories and diverse techniques were used to prepare libraries and sequence TCR repertoires, to increase sequencing depth and limit assay-specific biases. Each donor's leukapheresis produced roughly between about 0.9 and 9.5 billion PBMCs.

Comments on this clone: Its antigen is still unknown. The sample holds no much larger clone one base away, and base qualities are not on file.

Donors were healthy HIV-negative adults with no recently reported acute infections or vaccinations. All donors were Caucasian adults living in Nashville, Tennessee, USA. Magnetic negative selection was used to enrich CD4+ T cells, after which naive cells were positively selected on CD45RA and the negative fraction became the memory subset. Blood was collected by leukapheresis, and PBMCs were isolated by Ficoll-Histopaque density gradient centrifugation and then cryopreserved in liquid nitrogen vapor phase. Analytical flow cytometry was used to check the purity and quantity of each magnetically sorted T cell population. From each sorted fraction, genomic DNA was isolated and quantified by UV absorbance on a Nanodrop 2000c. TCR CDR3 regions were amplified from genomic DNA by multiplex PCR using the deep immunoSEQ assay. Extracted genomic DNA from each cell subset was distributed evenly across all wells of several immunoSEQ 96-well plates, and each plate was treated as a replicate. For sorted subsets, around 0.2 ug of genomic DNA, equivalent to roughly 33,000 T cell genomes, went into each replicate PCR. Purified libraries were quantified with a Qubit 3.0 fluorometer, sized on a Bioanalyzer 2100, and re-quantified with the KAPA Library Quantification kit. A separate single-read 150-cycle Illumina NextSeq 550 flow cell was used to sequence each immunoSEQ 96-well plate. The study's processing was this. Because only junctional sequences without quality scores were contained in the immunoSEQ output, filtering matching that applied to full-length reads could not be performed. To assign V/J genes and CDR3, sequences were annotated against IMGT germline references using PyIR, a Python wrapper for IgBLAST v1.9. Reads were removed for weak V/J assignments (E-value above 1e-6), missing CDR3, stop codons, out-of-frame junctions, or ambiguous translated residues. V3J clonotypes were defined as sequences sharing an identical inferred V gene, J gene, and CDR3 amino acid sequence. Percentage overlap between repertoires was computed as shared unique clonotypes divided by the size of the smaller repertoire. RTK rarefaction, the Chao1 estimator, and Recon v2.1 estimates of unobserved clonotypes were used to assess repertoire richness. For all TCRbeta clonotypes obtained by the gDNA method from four donors, generation probabilities were computed with OLGA. Drawn from immuneACCESS, this table holds only the in-frame rearrangements with V and J called that TCRdb kept. Clones are partly lost; checked studies trace under half to an unresolved V gene and leave the rest unexplained. The D gene and trimming were derived from the DNA, and the V and J assignments and clone size from that table. For this sample there are about 2,500,000 clones; around 94% appear just once. The top ten hold around 0.15% of the sample.

Findings and caveats that apply to the study as a whole: Larger estimated clonotype richness was generally found for naive subsets than for memory subsets. Rarefaction of sorted-subset datasets indicated incomplete sequencing despite the large sequencing depth. The small number of donors limited the genetic and exposure-history diversity represented. Pairwise subsampling indicated that sequencing depth was expected to affect the degree of clonotype sharing among donors. Compared with non-shared clonotypes, the clonotypes found in all four sorted-subset donors had higher generation probabilities. Across a handful of donors, around 5.4% of naive CD4, roughly 3.4% of naive CD8, approximately 2.5% of memory CD4, and approximately 0.4% of memory CD8 clonotypes were shared. Sampling was restricted to blood, and TCR repertoires in tissue are likely to differ from TCR repertoires in blood.

V is cut by 5 bases and J by 0 bases, and the space between the germline ends is 10 bases. The germline V gene (reference sequence) supplies CDR1 LNHDA and CDR2 SQIVND. From cysteine to phenylalanine, the CDR3 is 14 amino acids long. Only the CDR3 DNA is retained, 42 bases long and in frame from the first base. The chain is made from TRBV19 and TRBJ1-1, with the D gene not clear enough to name. The clonotype was recovered from a young man in good health. The material sequenced was naive CD4+ T cells sorted from blood. The cell subset or site label of this sample denotes: CD45RA+ positively selected. Read as DNA, the sequence is TGTGCCAGTAGTCCGCGGACGCTGAACACTGAAGCTTTCTTT. The resulting protein is CASSPRTLNTEAFF.